This TCR beta chain was obtained from a study of tumor-infiltrating lymphocytes in primary liver carcinoma (dated by TCRdb to about 2017). As for the study more broadly: Hepatocellular carcinoma (four) or combined HCC and intrahepatic cholangiocarcinoma (one) was present in the five patients, who were three men and two women aged 30 to 69 years. High reproducibility was observed for the technical replicate repertoires, with mean shared-clone rates approximately 0.92 and correlation coefficients above 0.95. Across five regions of each liver tumor, along with adjacent normal tissue and blood, the study brought together TCRbeta repertoire sequencing, expression microarrays and whole-exome sequencing. TCRbeta repertoire sequencing covered some 35 specimens from 5 patients: approximately 25 tumor regions, 5 adjacent noncancerous liver tissues and 5 peripheral blood samples. Roughly 3.5 to 7.5 million productive TCRbeta reads were obtained per sample, and no significant difference in read depth was found between tissue types. Agilent mRNA microarray profiling was performed on the 20 to 25 tumor region samples to relate TCRbeta repertoire diversity to the local molecular phenotype. Tumors of the five patients were stage T1-T3 N0M0 with maximum diameters of roughly 4 to 11 cm.

Counting both end residues, the CDR3 totals 15 amino acids. CDR3 DNA only is kept here, 45 bases in frame from base 1. Per the germline V gene, ENHRY is the CDR1 and SYGVKD is the CDR2. The junction carries 19 bases between V and J, which are trimmed by 0 bases and 11 bases respectively. TCRbeta-specific cDNA was reverse-transcribed from approximately 500 ng total RNA using a constant-region primer and ProtoScript II reverse transcriptase. Three nested multiplex PCR rounds, following a slightly modified ARM-PCR procedure, were used to build the TCRbeta libraries. Multiplex TRBV1-TRBV30 forward primers and a Cbeta reverse primer were used in the first two PCR rounds, each of which was run for roughly 10 cycles. Sample barcodes and Illumina adapters were added in a final 25-cycle PCR using Deep VentR polymerase. Before sequencing, amplicons between 200 and 500 bp were purified from gel using a QIAquick gel extraction kit. An Illumina HiSeq 2500 was used to sequence the TCRbeta amplicons with 250-bp paired-end reads. Per the source publication's procedure: Quality trimming of reads was performed with Trimmomatic v0.33, and paired reads were merged with FLASH v1.2.11 so that full CDR3 sequences could be recovered. MiGEC v1.2.1b assigned V, D and J germline segments to the rearranged TCRbeta sequences. Clonotype statistics and Shannon-Wiener diversity indices were computed with VDJtools v1.0.0. Except for diversity analysis, only the 250 most abundant clonotypes of each sample were used in subsequent analyses to reduce sampling bias. The public reads were run again by TCRdb, first through fastp at Q25 and then through MiXCR, and only productive beta chains were kept. Rows with one shared CDR3 protein collapse into an entry with the most common genes and DNA. These V and J calls originate from TCRdb's pipeline instead of the authors' own analysis. The sample contains roughly 30,000 distinct CDR3 sequences, less than 75% of them found a single time. The leading ten clones occupy around a third of the sample.

General findings and caveats noted by the study authors: Only about 7-25% of top clones were found in all five regions of a tumor, suggesting spatial heterogeneity of tumor-infiltrating T cells. Repertoire overlap was found to be higher between tumor regions (mean around 35%) than between tumor-adjacent (around 17%) or tumor-blood (14%) pairs, consistent with antigen-driven expansion. The study included only five patients, and the authors note findings should be validated in a larger study. Because sequencing covered only the TCR beta chain and unpaired alpha chains were not captured, true repertoire diversity is likely underestimated. Comparison of CD4+ and CD8+ T cell repertoires was precluded by the use of bulk unsorted samples. A significantly larger repertoire fraction was made up by the top 250 clones in tumors than in blood (p = 0.039).

A word on this clonotype: Its antigen is unknown. The missing conserved phenylalanine or tryptophan at the end of this CDR3 makes a read error likely.

Without any cell sorting, total RNA and DNA were co-extracted from about 21-30 mg of bulk tissue using the AllPrep DNA/RNA mini kit. Four to six patients with histopathologically diagnosed primary liver carcinoma underwent surgical resection in China between 2015 and March 2016. At the time of sampling, the patients had chronic HBV infection and had not received any treatment. Five spatially separated regions were sampled per tumor: superior, inferior, left-lateral and right-lateral poles, plus the tumor centre. More than 85% viable tumor cells were found by histology in every tumor sample. Fresh tumor and adjacent tissue pieces were bisected; one half was stored in RNAlater at -80°C, the other sent for histology.

In this chain, TRBV10-3 is recombined with TRBJ2-5, and the D gene may be TRBD2, 6 bases matching. The TCR comes from a woman in her twenties or thirties with primary liver carcinoma and hepatitis B virus infection. Material: liver tumor tissue from sampling region 3. What this sample's cell subset or site label stands for: tumor region T3, left-lateral pole. The nucleotide sequence is given as TGTGCCATCAGTGAGTCGGCTACCAGACAAGGGACTCAGTACTAC. Its product reads: CAISESATRQGTQYY.